This T cell receptor (beta chain) appears in the sequencing data of a study of T cell repertoires in cytomegalovirus infection. Turning to the study itself: Based on public TCR beta signatures, there were indications of CMV infection and of a matching HLA type. Study-wide results and caveats: Adding up the frequency of public TCR beta families identified people who carried CMV plus the relevant HLA. Across the ex vivo response, the dominant clonotypes were HLA-C-restricted CMV-specific TCR beta clonotypes.

One entry per CDR3 protein results from TCRdb running MiXCR on the reads. This sample carries about 460,000 distinct CDR3 sequences, around 10% of them seen once, and the ten largest clones take roughly 10%. This clonotype was recorded many times. Its antigen is unknown. CDR1 MDHEN and CDR2 SYDVKM come from the germline V gene. The V end lost 4 bases, the J end lost 8 bases, and 12 bases lay between the germline ends. This CDR3 spans 13 amino acids. The source material was PBMCs. The chain is built from TRBV28 and TRBJ1-3; D not resolved. The TCR originated in a human donor in good health (CMV status not recorded). Some clones in this sample may be carry-over from other donors' samples. The CDR3 reads CASSYNPGYTIYF. The DNA for the CDR3 is TGTGCCAGCAGTTACAACCCAGGCTACACCATATATTTT.